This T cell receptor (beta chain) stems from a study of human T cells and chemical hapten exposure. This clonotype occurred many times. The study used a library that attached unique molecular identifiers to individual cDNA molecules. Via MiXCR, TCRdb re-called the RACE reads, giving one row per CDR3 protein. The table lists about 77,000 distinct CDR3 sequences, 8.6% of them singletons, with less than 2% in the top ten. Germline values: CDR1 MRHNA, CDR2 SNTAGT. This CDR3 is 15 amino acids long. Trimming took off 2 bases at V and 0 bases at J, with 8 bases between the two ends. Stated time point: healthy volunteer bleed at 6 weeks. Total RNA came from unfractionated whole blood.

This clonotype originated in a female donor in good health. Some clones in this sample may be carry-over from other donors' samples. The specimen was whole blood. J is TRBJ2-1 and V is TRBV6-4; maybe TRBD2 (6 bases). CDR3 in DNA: TGTGCCAGCAGTGACCGGGGAGGCTCCTACAATGAGCAGTTCTTC. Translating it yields CASSDRGGSYNEQFF.